The clone carrying this TCR beta chain was detected a few times. The target antigen is unknown. The germline gives CDR1 SGHDN, CDR2 FVKESK. The V gene end was trimmed by 2 bases and the J gene end by 3 bases; junction bases not matched to a gene: 3. This CDR3 spans 15 amino acids. The data belong to a study of neoadjuvant nivolumab and ipilimumab in lung cancer. Sequencing used immunoSEQ multiplex PCR; TCRdb keeps in-frame clones, though not all of them. The sample has about 18,000 clones, over 70% seen once. Study-level results: Resected tumors had greater TCR richness and clonality than uninvolved lung. Pathologic regression was not significantly tied to TCR clonality. Only two of four nivolumab-treated tumors gained richness and clonality by surgery.

The genes are TRBV14 and TRBJ2-3; the match to TRBD2 covers 9 bases. The origin of this receptor is an adult with non-small cell lung cancer. Sequenced here: tumor tissue, sampled after neoadjuvant nivolumab, alone or with ipilimumab, at or shortly before surgery. CDR3 DNA: TGTGCCAGCAGCCAAAAGGGACTAGCTACAGATACGCAGTATTTT. It specifies CASSQKGLATDTQYF.